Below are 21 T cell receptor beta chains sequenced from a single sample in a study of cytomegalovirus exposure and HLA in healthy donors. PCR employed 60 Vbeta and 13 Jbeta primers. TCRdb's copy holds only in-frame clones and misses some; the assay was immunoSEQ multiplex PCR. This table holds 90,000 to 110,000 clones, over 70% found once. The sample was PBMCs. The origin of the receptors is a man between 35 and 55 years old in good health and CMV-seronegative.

The chain's CDR3 is CASSSRSGLSTDTQYF. The CDR3 nucleotides read TGTGCCAGCAGCTCTCGGTCGGGACTAAGCACAGATACGCAGTATTTT. The chain carries TRBV11-2 and TRBJ2-3; 7 nucleotides align to TRBD2. Trimming removed 4 bases from V and 0 bases from J; junction bases left unmatched: 7. The CDR3 runs 16 residues. In germline, CDR1 is SGHAT, CDR2 FQNNGV. Combining the CDR3 with reference TRBV11-2 and TRBJ2-3 gives the whole variable domain EAGVAQSPRYKIIEKRQSVAFWCNPISGHATLYWYQQILGQGPKLLIQFQNNGVVDDSQLPKDRFSAERLKGVDSTLKIQPAKLEDSAVYLCASSSRSGLSTDTQYFGPGTRLTVL.

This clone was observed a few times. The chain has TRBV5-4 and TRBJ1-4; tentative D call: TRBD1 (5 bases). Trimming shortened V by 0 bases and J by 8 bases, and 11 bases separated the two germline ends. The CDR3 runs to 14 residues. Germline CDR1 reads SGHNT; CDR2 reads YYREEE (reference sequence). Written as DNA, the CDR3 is TGTGCCAGCAGCTTGGGGCAGGGAACCGAAAAACTGTTTTTT. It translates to CASSLGQGTEKLFF. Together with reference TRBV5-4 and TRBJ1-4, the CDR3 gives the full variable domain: ETGVTQSPTHLIKTRGQQVTLRCSSQSGHNTVSWYQQALGQGPQFIFQYYREEENGRGNFPPRFSGLQFPNYSSELNVNALELDDSALYLCASSLGQGTEKLFFGSGTQLSVL.

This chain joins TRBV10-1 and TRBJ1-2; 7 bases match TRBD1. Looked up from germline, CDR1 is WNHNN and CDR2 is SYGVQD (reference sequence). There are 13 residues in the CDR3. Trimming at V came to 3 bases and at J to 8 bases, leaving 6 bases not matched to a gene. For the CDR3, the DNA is TGCGCCAGCAGTGACGAAGGACAGGTGGGCTACACCTTC. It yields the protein CASSDEGQVGYTF.

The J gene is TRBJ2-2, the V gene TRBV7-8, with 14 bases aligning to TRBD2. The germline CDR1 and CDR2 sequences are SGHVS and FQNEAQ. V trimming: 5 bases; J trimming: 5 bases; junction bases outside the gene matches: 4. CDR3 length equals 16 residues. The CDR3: CASSPGLAGETGELFF. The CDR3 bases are TGTGCCAGCAGCCCGGGACTAGCGGGAGAAACCGGGGAGCTGTTTTTT.

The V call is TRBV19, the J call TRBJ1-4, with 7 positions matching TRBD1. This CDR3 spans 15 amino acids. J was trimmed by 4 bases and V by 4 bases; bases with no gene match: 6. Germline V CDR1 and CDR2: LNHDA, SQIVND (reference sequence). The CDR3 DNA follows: TGTGCCAGTAGTACAGGGACAGAAAATAATGAAAAACTGTTTTTT. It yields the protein CASSTGTENNEKLFF. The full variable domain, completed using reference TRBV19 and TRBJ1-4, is DGGITQSPKYLFRKEGQNVTLSCEQNLNHDAMYWYRQDPGQGLRLIYYSQIVNDFQKGDIAEGYSVSREKKESFPLTVTSAQKNPTAFYLCASSTGTENNEKLFFGSGTQLSVL.

This CDR3 reads CASSWGVDEQYF. Here the CDR3 DNA reads TGCGCCAGCTCTTGGGGAGTTGACGAGCAGTACTTC. V gene TRBV10-1 combines with J gene TRBJ2-7; tentatively, D is TRBD2 (5 bases). Trimming removed 8 bases at V and 5 bases at J, with 13 bases between. The CDR3 length is 12 residues. Germline values: CDR1 WNHNN, CDR2 SYGVQD (reference sequence).

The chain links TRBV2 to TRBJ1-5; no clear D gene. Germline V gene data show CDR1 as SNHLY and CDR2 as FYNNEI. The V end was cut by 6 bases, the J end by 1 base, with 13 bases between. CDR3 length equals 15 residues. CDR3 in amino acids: CASSPWRRSNQPQHF. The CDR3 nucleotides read TGTGCCAGCAGCCCCTGGCGCAGGAGCAATCAGCCCCAGCATTTT.

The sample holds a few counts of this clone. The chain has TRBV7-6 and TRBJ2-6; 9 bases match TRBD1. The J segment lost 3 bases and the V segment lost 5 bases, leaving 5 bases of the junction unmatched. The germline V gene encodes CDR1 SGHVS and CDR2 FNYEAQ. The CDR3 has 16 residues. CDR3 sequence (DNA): TGTGCCAGCAGCCCACAGGGGGCTGGTGGGGCCAACGTCCTGACTTTC. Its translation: CASSPQGAGGANVLTF.

CDR3 region: CAISDPGQGSNEQFF. The CDR3 DNA follows: TGTGCCATCAGTGACCCCGGACAGGGAAGCAATGAGCAGTTCTTC. The chain is built from TRBV10-3 and TRBJ2-1; 8 bases align to TRBD1. Losses at the gene ends were 3 bases for V and 6 bases for J; bases not matched to a gene: 7. The CDR3 sequence is 15 residues long. Per the germline V gene, CDR1 is ENHRY and CDR2 is SYGVKD.

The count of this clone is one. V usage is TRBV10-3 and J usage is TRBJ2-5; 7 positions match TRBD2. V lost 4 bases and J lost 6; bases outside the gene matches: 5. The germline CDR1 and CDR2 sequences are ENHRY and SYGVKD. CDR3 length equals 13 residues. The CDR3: CAISGEGIQTQYF. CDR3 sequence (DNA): TGTGCCATCAGTGGGGAGGGTATACAGACCCAGTACTTC.

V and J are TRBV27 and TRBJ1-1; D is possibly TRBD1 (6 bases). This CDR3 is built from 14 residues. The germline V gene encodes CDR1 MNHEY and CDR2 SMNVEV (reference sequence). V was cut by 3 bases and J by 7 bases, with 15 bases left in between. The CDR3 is CASSLGIGQLEAFF. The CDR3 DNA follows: TGTGCCAGCAGTTTGGGCATCGGACAGCTTGAAGCTTTCTTT.

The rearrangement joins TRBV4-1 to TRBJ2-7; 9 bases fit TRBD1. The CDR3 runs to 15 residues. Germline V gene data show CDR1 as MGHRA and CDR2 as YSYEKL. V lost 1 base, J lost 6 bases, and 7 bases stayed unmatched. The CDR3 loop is CASSQAPRTGAEQYF. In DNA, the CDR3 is TGCGCCAGCAGCCAAGCACCACGGACAGGGGCCGAGCAGTACTTC.

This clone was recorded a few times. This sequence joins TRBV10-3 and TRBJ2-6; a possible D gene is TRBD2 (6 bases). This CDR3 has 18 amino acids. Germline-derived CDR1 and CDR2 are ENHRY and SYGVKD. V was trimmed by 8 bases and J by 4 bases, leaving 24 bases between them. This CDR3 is CAISTSSGGSGGANVLTF. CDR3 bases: TGTGCCATCTCCACCTCTTCCGGGGGAAGTGGAGGGGCCAACGTCCTGACTTTC.

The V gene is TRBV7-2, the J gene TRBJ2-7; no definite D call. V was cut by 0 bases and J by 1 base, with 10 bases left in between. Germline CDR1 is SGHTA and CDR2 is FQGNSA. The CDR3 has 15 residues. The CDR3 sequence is CASSLAPAESYEQYF. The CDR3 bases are TGTGCCAGCAGCTTAGCCCCTGCGGAATCCTACGAGCAGTACTTC.

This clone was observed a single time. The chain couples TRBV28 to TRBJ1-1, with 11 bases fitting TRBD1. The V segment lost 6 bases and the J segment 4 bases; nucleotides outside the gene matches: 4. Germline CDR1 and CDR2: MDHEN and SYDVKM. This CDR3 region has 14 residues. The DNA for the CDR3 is TGTGCCAGCAGCCCGGACAGGGGGCCCACTGAAGCTTTCTTT. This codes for CASSPDRGPTEAFF.

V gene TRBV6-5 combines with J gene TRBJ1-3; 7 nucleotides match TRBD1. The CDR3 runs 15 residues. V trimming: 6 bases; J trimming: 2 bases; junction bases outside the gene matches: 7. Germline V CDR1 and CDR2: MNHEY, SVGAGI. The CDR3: CASSLDRFPGNTIYF. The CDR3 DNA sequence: TGTGCCAGCAGCCTGGACAGGTTCCCTGGAAACACCATATATTTT.

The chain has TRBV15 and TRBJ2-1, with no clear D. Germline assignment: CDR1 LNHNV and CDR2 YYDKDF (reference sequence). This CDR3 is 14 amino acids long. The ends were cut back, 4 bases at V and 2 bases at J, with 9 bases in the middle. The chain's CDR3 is CATSTRPTYNEQFF. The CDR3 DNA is TGTGCCACCAGCACCAGGCCAACCTACAATGAGCAGTTCTTC.

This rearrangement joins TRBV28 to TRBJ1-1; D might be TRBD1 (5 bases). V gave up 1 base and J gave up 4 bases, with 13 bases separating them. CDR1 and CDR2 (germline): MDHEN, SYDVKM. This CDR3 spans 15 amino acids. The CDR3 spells CASSLSGPVGTEAFF. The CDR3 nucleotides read TGTGCCAGCAGTTTATCAGGGCCCGTGGGCACTGAAGCTTTCTTT.

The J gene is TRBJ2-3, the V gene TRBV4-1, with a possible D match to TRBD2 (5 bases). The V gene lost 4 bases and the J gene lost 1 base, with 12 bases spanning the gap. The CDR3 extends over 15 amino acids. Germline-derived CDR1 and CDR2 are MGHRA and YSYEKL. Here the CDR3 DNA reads TGCGCCAGCAGCCGGAAGGGAGAGGGCACAGATACGCAGTATTTT. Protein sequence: CASSRKGEGTDTQYF.

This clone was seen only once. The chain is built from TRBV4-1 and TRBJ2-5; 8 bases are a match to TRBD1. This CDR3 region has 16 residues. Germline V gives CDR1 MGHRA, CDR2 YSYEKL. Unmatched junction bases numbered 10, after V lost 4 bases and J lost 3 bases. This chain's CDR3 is CASSLGHGTGKETQYF. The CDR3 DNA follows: TGCGCCAGCAGCCTTGGCCATGGGACAGGTAAAGAGACCCAGTACTTC.

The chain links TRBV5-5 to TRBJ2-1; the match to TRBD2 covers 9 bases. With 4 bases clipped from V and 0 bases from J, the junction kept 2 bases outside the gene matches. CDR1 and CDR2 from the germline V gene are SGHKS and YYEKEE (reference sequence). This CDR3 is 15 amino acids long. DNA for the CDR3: TGTGCCAGCAGCAAGACTAGCGGCTCCTACAATGAGCAGTTCTTC. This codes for CASSKTSGSYNEQFF.